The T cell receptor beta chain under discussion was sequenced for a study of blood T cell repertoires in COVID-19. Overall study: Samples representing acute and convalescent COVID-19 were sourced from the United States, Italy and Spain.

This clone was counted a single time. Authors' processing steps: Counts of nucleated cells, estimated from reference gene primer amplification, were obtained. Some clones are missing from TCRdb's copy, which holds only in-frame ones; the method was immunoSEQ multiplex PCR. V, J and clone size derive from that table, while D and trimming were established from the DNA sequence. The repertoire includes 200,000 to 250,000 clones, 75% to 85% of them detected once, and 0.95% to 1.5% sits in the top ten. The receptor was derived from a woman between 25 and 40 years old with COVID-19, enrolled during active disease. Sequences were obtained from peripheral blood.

The CDR3 spells CASSLGGGNTEAFF. CDR3 nucleotides: TGTGCCAGCAGCTTAGGAGGGGGGAACACTGAAGCTTTCTTT. The chain employs TRBV7-8 and TRBJ1-1; a weak D match, TRBD1 (6 bases). The CDR3 spans 14 residues. Per germline, CDR1 SGHVS and CDR2 FQNEAQ. The V gene lost 1 base and the J gene lost 1 base, with 7 bases spanning the gap.